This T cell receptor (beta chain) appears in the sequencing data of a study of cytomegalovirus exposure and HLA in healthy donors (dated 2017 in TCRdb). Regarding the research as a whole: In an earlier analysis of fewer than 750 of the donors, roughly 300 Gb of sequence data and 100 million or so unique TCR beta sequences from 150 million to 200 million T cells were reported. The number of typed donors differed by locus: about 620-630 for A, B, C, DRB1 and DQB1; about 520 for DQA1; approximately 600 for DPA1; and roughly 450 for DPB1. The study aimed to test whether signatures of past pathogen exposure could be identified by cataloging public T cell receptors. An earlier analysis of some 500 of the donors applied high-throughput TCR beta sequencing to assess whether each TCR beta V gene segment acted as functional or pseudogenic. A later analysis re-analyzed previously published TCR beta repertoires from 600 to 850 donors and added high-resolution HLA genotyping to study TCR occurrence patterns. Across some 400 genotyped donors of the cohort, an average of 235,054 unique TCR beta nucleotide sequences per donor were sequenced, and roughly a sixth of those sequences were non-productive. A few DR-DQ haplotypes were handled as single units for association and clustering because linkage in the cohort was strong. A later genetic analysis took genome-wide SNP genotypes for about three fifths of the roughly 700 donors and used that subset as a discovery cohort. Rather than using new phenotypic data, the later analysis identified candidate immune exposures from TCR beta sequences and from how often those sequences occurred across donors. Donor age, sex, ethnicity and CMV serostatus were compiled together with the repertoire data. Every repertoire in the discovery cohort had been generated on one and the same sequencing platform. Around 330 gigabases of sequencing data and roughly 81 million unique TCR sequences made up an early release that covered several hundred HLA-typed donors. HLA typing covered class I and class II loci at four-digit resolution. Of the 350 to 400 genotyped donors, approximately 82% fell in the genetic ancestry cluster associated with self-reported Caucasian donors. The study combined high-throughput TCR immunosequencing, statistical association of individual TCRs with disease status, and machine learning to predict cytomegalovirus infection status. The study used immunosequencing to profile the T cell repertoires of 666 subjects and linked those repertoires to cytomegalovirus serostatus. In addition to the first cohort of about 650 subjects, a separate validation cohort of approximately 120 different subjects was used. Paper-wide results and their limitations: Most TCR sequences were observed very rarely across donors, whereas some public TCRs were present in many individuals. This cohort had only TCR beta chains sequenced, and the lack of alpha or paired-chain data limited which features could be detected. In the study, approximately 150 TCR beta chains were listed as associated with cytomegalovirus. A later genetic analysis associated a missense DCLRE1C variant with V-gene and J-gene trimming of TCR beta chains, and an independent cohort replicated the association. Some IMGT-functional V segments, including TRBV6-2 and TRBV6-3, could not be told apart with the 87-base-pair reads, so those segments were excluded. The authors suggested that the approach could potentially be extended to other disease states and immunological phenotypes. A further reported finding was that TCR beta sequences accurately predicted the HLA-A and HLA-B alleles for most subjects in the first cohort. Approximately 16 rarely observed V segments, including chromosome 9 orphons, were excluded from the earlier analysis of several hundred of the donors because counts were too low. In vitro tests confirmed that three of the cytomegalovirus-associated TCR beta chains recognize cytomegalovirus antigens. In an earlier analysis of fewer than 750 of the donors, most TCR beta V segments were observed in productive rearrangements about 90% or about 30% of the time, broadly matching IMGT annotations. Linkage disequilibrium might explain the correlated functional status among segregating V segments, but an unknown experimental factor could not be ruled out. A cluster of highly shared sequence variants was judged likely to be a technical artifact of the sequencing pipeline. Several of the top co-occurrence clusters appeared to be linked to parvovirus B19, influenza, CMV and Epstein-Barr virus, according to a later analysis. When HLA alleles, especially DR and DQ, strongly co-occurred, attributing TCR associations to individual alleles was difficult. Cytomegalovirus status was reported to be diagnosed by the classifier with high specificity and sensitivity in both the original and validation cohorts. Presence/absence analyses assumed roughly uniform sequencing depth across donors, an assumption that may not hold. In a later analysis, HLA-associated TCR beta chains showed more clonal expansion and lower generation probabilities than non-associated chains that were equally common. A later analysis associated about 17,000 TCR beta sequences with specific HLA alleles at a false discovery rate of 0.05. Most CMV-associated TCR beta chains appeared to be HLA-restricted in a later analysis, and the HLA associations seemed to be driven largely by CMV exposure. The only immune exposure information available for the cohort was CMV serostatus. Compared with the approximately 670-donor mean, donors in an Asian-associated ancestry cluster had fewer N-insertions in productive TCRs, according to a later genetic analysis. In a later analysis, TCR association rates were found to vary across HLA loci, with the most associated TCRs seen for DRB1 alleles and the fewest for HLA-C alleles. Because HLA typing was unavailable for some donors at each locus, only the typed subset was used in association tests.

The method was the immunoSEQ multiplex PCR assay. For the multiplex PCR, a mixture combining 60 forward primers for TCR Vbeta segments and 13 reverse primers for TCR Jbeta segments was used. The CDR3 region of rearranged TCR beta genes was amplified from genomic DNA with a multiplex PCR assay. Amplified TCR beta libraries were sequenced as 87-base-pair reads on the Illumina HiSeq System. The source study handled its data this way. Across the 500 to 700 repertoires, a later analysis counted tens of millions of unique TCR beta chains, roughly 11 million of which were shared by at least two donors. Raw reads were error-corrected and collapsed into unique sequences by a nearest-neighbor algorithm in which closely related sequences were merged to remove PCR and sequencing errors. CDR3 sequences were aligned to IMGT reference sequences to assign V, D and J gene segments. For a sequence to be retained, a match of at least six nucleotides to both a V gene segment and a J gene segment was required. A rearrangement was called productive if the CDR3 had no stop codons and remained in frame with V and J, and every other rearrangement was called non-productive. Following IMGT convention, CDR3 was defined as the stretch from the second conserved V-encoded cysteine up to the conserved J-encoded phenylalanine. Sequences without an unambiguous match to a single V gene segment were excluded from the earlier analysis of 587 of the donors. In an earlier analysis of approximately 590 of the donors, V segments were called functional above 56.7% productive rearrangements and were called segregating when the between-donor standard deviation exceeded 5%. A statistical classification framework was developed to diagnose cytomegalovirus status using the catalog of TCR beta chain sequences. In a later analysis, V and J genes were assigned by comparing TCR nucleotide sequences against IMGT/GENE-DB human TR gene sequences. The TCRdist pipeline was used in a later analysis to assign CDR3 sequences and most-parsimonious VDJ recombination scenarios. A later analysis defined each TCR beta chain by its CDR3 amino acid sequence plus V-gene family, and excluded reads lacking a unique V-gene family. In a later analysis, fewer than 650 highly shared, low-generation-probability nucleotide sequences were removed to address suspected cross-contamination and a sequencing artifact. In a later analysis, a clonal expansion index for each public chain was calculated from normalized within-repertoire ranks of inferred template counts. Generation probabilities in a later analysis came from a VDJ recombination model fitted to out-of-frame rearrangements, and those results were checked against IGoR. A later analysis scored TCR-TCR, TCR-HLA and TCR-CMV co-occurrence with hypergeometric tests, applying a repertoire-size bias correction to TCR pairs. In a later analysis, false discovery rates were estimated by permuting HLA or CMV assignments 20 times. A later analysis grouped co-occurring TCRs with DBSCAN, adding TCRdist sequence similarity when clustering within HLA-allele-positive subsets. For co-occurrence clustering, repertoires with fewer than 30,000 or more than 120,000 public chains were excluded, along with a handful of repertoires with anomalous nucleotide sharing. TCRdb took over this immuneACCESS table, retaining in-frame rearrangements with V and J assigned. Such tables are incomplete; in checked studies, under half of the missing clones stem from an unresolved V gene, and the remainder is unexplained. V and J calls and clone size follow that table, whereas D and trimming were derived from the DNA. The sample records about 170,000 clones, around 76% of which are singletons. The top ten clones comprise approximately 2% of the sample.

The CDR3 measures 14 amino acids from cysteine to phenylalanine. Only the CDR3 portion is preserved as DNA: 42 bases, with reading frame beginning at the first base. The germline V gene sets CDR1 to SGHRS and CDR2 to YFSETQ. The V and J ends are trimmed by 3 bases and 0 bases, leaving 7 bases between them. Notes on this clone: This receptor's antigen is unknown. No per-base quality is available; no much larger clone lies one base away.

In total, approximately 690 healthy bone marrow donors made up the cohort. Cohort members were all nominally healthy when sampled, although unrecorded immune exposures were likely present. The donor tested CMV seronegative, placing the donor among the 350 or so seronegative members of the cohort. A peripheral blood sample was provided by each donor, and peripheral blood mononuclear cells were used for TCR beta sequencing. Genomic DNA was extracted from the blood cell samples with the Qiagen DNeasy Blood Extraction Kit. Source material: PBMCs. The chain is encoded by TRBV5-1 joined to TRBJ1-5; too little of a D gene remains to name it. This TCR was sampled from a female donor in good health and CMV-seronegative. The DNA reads TGCGCCAGCAGCTATGACTTTAGCAATCAGCCCCAGCATTTT. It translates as CASSYDFSNQPQHF.